The 18 T cell receptor beta chains listed next were all sequenced from one sample in a study of blood T cell repertoires in COVID-19. The protocol was immunoSEQ multiplex PCR, while the TCRdb copy is restricted to in-frame clones and leaves out a portion. The profile shows 95,000 or so clones, 89% of them singletons. Sequencing was performed on peripheral blood. The receptors derive from a woman between 70 and 85 years old with acute or convalescent COVID-19.

The J gene is TRBJ1-3, the V gene TRBV6-5; TRBD1 aligns across 7 bases. Germline CDR1 reads MNHEY; CDR2 reads SVGAGI. J lost 3 bases, V lost 7 bases, and 6 bases had no gene match. The CDR3 runs 14 residues. The CDR3 DNA reads TGTGCCAGCACCGAGAGGGGGCTTGGAAACACCATATATTTT. Translating it yields CASTERGLGNTIYF.

The chain carries TRBV19 and TRBJ2-5, with 7 nucleotides matching TRBD1. The CDR3 is made up of 15 amino acids. Germline V gene data show CDR1 as LNHDA and CDR2 as SQIVND (reference sequence). Losses at the gene ends were 3 bases for V and 4 bases for J; bases not matched to a gene: 8. The CDR3 DNA is TGTGCCAGTAGTATGATGACAGGGATTGGAGAGACCCAGTACTTC. Amino acids: CASSMMTGIGETQYF. Based on the CDR3 plus reference TRBV19 and TRBJ2-5, the full variable domain is DGGITQSPKYLFRKEGQNVTLSCEQNLNHDAMYWYRQDPGQGLRLIYYSQIVNDFQKGDIAEGYSVSREKKESFPLTVTSAQKNPTAFYLCASSMMTGIGETQYFGPGTRLLVL.

CDR3 protein: CASSGRQDNQPQHF. The CDR3 DNA is TGTGCCAGTAGTGGACGACAGGACAATCAGCCCCAGCATTTT. The chain is built from TRBV19 and TRBJ1-5; D perhaps matches TRBD1 (6 bases). The CDR3 runs 14 residues. The germline gives CDR1 LNHDA, CDR2 SQIVND (reference sequence). Trimming took 5 bases from V and 3 from J, leaving 11 bases between them.

The chain joins TRBV6-6 to TRBJ1-1; 7 bases line up with TRBD1. V shed 5 bases and J 0 bases; nucleotides not matched to a gene: 12. CDR3 length equals 17 residues. CDR1 MNHNY and CDR2 SVGAGI come from the germline V gene (reference sequence). As DNA, the CDR3 is TGTGCCAGCAGTCCGACACGACAGGGAACCATGAACACTGAAGCTTTCTTT. This codes for CASSPTRQGTMNTEAFF.

CDR3 nucleotides: TGCGCCAGCAGCCGCCAAGGGACATCGACCGGGGAGCTGTTTTTT. Translating it yields CASSRQGTSTGELFF. This chain connects TRBV4-1 to TRBJ2-2; possible D gene TRBD1, 6 bases. Trimming cost V 4 bases and J 5 bases, with 14 bases left between them. The CDR3 extends over 15 amino acids. CDR1 and CDR2 (germline): MGHRA, YSYEKL.

The chain links TRBV18 to TRBJ1-2, with D maybe TRBD1 (6 bases). Germline V gives CDR1 KGHSH, CDR2 LQKENI. Trimming pared 2 bases from V and 3 bases from J, leaving 13 bases between. The CDR3 sequence is 15 residues long. CDR3 nucleotides: TGTGCCAGCTCACCAAAGGGGGATTTGGACTATGGCTACACCTTC. Translation: CASSPKGDLDYGYTF.

The genes are TRBV19 and TRBJ2-3, with 8 bases aligning to TRBD1. This CDR3 has 13 amino acids. V shed 11 bases and J 4 bases; nucleotides not matched to a gene: 8. CDR1 and CDR2 (germline): LNHDA, SQIVND (reference sequence). CDR3 nucleotide sequence: TGTGCCGTGGGCAGGGGGCAGGCAGATACGCAGTATTTT. This gives the protein CAVGRGQADTQYF.

V is TRBV19 and J is TRBJ1-5; TRBD1 matches at 9 bases. J gave up 6 bases and V 7 bases, and 13 bases lay outside the gene matches. Germline V CDR1 and CDR2: LNHDA, SQIVND (reference sequence). The CDR3 length is 16 residues. The CDR3 is CASTLGTGGGGQPQHF. In DNA, the CDR3 is TGTGCCAGTACCCTAGGAACAGGGGGCGGCGGTCAGCCCCAGCATTTT.

V is TRBV3-1 (or the pseudogene TRBV3-2) and J is TRBJ1-2; 7 bases line up with TRBD1. The CDR3 consists of 15 residues. The germline CDR1 and CDR2 sequences are LGHDT and YNNKEL (reference sequence). V was pared by 6 bases and J by 8 bases, with 15 bases of the junction left unmatched. Here the CDR3 reads CASRPTFDRARGYTF. The CDR3 nucleotides read TGTGCCAGCAGACCCACTTTCGACAGGGCTCGGGGCTACACCTTC.

The chain has TRBV19 and TRBJ1-5; 9 bases are shared with TRBD1. The CDR3 loop spans 16 amino acids. The trim removed 8 bases at V and 6 bases at J, leaving 14 bases unmatched. Germline V gene sequence: CDR1 LNHDA, CDR2 SQIVND (reference sequence). The CDR3 spells CASETGTGYPGQPQHF. The CDR3 DNA sequence: TGTGCCAGTGAAACCGGGACAGGGTACCCGGGTCAGCCCCAGCATTTT.

The V gene is TRBV27, the J gene TRBJ1-6, with no clear D. The CDR3 length is 15 residues. Germline CDR1 MNHEY, CDR2 SMNVEV (reference sequence). The germline V and J ends were trimmed by 0 bases and 5 bases, with 8 bases remaining between them. Written as DNA, the CDR3 is TGTGCCAGCAGTTTATCCAGAGGCCATAATTCACCCCTCCACTTT. Its protein is CASSLSRGHNSPLHF.

The CDR3 nucleotides read TGTGCCAGCAGCGAACTAGCAGAACCTAGCACAGATACGCAGTATTTT. Protein: CASSELAEPSTDTQYF. This chain links TRBV7-2 with TRBJ2-3, with D perhaps TRBD2 (6 bases). Germline V gene data show CDR1 as SGHTA and CDR2 as FQGNSA. V was pared by 5 bases and J by 0 bases, with 15 bases between. This CDR3 has 16 residues.

J is TRBJ1-4 and V is TRBV27, with 8 bases that match TRBD1. The CDR3 is made up of 14 amino acids. Germline V lookup: CDR1 MNHEY, CDR2 SMNVEV (reference sequence). V was clipped by 6 bases and J by 3 bases; unmatched bases: 3. CDR3 sequence: CASSTDRANEKLFF. The CDR3 nucleotides read TGTGCCAGCAGCACGGACAGGGCTAATGAAAAACTGTTTTTT.

The chain employs TRBV7-8 and TRBJ1-3; 7 positions match TRBD1. CDR1 and CDR2 from the germline V gene are SGHVS and FQNEAQ. The CDR3 extends over 15 amino acids. Losses at the gene ends were 5 bases for V and 3 bases for J; bases not matched to a gene: 7. This CDR3 is CASSPTTGYGNTIYF. The CDR3 nucleotides are TGTGCCAGCAGCCCTACGACAGGGTATGGAAACACCATATATTTT.

J is TRBJ1-5 and V is TRBV6-5; D may be TRBD1 (5 bases). CDR3 length: 14 amino acids. V lost 10 bases to trimming and J lost 2 bases, with 15 bases between them. Germline V lookup: CDR1 MNHEY, CDR2 SVGAGI. In nucleotides, the CDR3 is TGTGCCATATCCACCCCGACAGGCAATCAGCCCCAGCATTTT. This encodes CAISTPTGNQPQHF.

The chain is built from TRBV18 and TRBJ2-3; TRBD1 aligns across 10 bases. The V gene end was trimmed by 4 bases and the J gene end by 2 bases; junction bases not matched to a gene: 3. Germline V gives CDR1 KGHSH, CDR2 LQKENI. The CDR3 contains 15 residues. The CDR3: CASSRDRGITDTQYF. Written as DNA, the CDR3 is TGTGCCAGCTCACGGGACAGGGGAATCACAGATACGCAGTATTTT. Complete variable domain (other parts from reference TRBV18 and TRBJ2-3): NAGVMQNPRHLVRRRGQEARLRCSPMKGHSHVYWYRQLPEEGLKFMVYLQKENIIDESGMPKERFSAEFPKEGPSILRIQQVVRGDSAAYFCASSRDRGITDTQYFGPGTRLTVL.

V usage is TRBV27 and J usage is TRBJ1-2; no reliable D call. V was cut by 6 bases and J by 3 bases, with 14 bases left in between. The CDR3 covers 14 residues. The V gene's germline CDR1 is MNHEY and CDR2 SMNVEV (reference sequence). The CDR3 coding sequence is TGTGCCAGCAGGCCGGGAGGGCGTTACTATGGCTACACCTTC. As protein: CASRPGGRYYGYTF.

The chain combines TRBV28 with TRBJ2-1; 8 positions match TRBD2. J gave up 5 bases and V 6 bases, and 6 bases lay outside the gene matches. Germline CDR1 and CDR2: MDHEN and SYDVKM. The CDR3 runs 14 residues. CDR3 sequence: CASRTGTRHNEQFF. The CDR3 nucleotides are TGTGCCAGCAGAACCGGGACTAGGCACAATGAGCAGTTCTTC.